Below, 27 T cell receptor beta chains from the same sample are listed, as sequenced in a study of response to subunit inactivated influenza vaccine. TCRdb fed the RT-PCR reads into MiXCR, producing one record per CDR3 protein. The sample records 700,000 to 800,000 distinct CDR3 sequences, less than 20% being singletons. The source was PBMCs from blood, collected about 5 days after vaccination. Receptor source: a man aged 45-60 years who received an inactivated influenza vaccine.

V gene TRBV28 combines with J gene TRBJ2-4, with 7 bases matching TRBD1. The CDR3 length is 17 residues. J gave up 0 bases and V 6 bases, and 11 bases lay outside the gene matches. The germline V gene has CDR1 MDHEN and CDR2 SYDVKM. The CDR3 is CASRTPATGVAKNIQYF. The CDR3 coding sequence is TGTGCCAGCAGGACACCGGCTACAGGGGTAGCCAAAAACATTCAGTACTTC.

This clonotype was picked up a small number of times. The rearrangement uses TRBV7-9 and TRBJ2-1; tentatively, D is TRBD1 or TRBD2 (5 bases each). Trimming cost V 5 bases and J 4 bases, with 18 bases left between them. This CDR3 has 16 residues. Germline CDR1 reads SEHNR; CDR2 reads FQNEAQ (reference sequence). The CDR3 nucleotides are TGTGCCAGCAGCATCCCGGGACCCAAAGGGTACAATGAGCAGTTCTTC. It encodes CASSIPGPKGYNEQFF.

The V call is TRBV15, the J call TRBJ2-7; no clear D. V lost 0 bases and J lost 0, with 9 bases in between. This CDR3 has 15 amino acids. CDR1 and CDR2 from the germline V gene are LNHNV and YYDKDF (reference sequence). CDR3 sequence: CATSRDLAASYEQYF. The CDR3 DNA sequence: TGTGCCACCAGCAGAGATTTGGCGGCCTCCTACGAGCAGTACTTC.

This clonotype turned up a few times. This chain connects TRBV11-1 to TRBJ1-1; 8 bases map to TRBD1. This CDR3 has 20 residues. Germline V CDR1 and CDR2: SGHAT, FQDESV (reference sequence). Trimming took 5 bases from V and 2 from J; bases not matched to a gene: 22. The CDR3 DNA is TGTGCCAGCAGCAGCAAGACAGGGGTCGGCGTCTTTATTCTAAACACTGAAGCTTTCTTT. Translating it yields CASSSKTGVGVFILNTEAFF.

The J gene is TRBJ2-3, the V gene TRBV6-5, with 8 positions matching TRBD2. The CDR3 extends over 16 amino acids. The junction had 7 bases not matched to a gene; V was cut back by 2 bases and J by 3 bases. The germline V gene has CDR1 MNHEY and CDR2 SVGAGI. The CDR3 protein is CASSYSRGGRTDTQYF. CDR3 bases: TGTGCCAGCAGTTACAGCCGCGGGGGGCGGACAGATACGCAGTATTTT.

This clonotype was observed a few times. This chain connects TRBV5-1 to TRBJ1-6, with D maybe TRBD1 (5 bases). Germline loops: CDR1 SGHRS, CDR2 YFSETQ. The V and J ends lost 4 bases and 7 bases respectively, with 12 bases between them. The CDR3 length is 14 residues. Written as DNA, the CDR3 is TGCGCCAGCAGCAGGGGTAGTAGGAATTCACCCCTCCACTTT. Translation: CASSRGSRNSPLHF.

Points on this clonotype: At one of its ends the junction is not consistent with the germline gene, which may arise from a read error. V and J are TRBV29-1 and TRBJ2-1, with D possibly called TRBD1 or TRBD2 (5 bases each). Germline-derived CDR1 and CDR2 are SQVTM and ANQGSEA. There are 15 residues in the CDR3. The CDR3 coding sequence is TGCAGCGTGAGCCTGGGGACGGGCTCCTACAATGAGCATTTCTTC. The encoded protein is CSVSLGTGSYNEHFF.

This clonotype was detected only a few times. V and J are TRBV29-1 and TRBJ2-2; D is unclear. There are 14 residues in the CDR3. Trimming removed 7 bases at V and 1 base at J, with 13 bases between. CDR1 and CDR2 from the germline V gene are SQVTM and ANQGSEA. In DNA, the CDR3 is TGCAGCGCCGTTCGAGGATTGAACACCGGGGAGCTGTTTTTT. Translated, it gives CSAVRGLNTGELFF.

This clonotype was detected many times. The chain has TRBV29-1 and TRBJ2-5, with TRBD2 matching 15 bases. Germline CDR1 is SQVTM and CDR2 is ANQGSEA. The CDR3 is 15 residues long. V shed 6 bases, J shed 2 bases, and the junction held 4 bases outside the gene matches. The CDR3 region is CSVEGLAGGQETQYF. CDR3 DNA sequence: TGCAGCGTGGAGGGACTAGCGGGAGGACAAGAGACCCAGTACTTC.

This rearrangement joins TRBV28 to TRBJ2-3; TRBD2 might be the D (7 bases). The CDR3 contains 15 residues. The V end lost 10 bases, the J end lost 4 bases, and 21 bases lay between the germline ends. Germline assignment: CDR1 MDHEN and CDR2 SYDVKM. The CDR3 DNA follows: TGTGCCACCTCACGAGAGGGGGGGCAGTCAGATACGCAGTATTTT. It is translated as CATSREGGQSDTQYF.

This clonotype was detected ten times or more. This sequence joins TRBV12-3 or TRBV12-4 and TRBJ2-5, with 11 bases that match TRBD1. V lost 5 bases, J lost 5 bases, and 4 bases stayed unmatched. The CDR3 is 14 residues long. CDR3 loop: CASSGQGARETQYF. As DNA, the CDR3 is TGTGCCAGCAGTGGACAGGGGGCAAGGGAGACCCAGTACTTC.

On this clonotype itself: This could be a read error, since a much larger clone is one nucleotide away. The genes are TRBV12-3 or TRBV12-4 and TRBJ2-4; either TRBD1 or TRBD2 may fit D (5 bases each). The CDR3 runs 11 residues. Here the CDR3 DNA reads TGTGCCTGTTCAAGGGGAGACATTCAGTGCTTC. Amino acid sequence: CACSRGDIQCF.

This clonotype was picked up a small number of times. As the CDR3 is not closed by the conserved phenylalanine or tryptophan, this likely results from a read error. V gene TRBV12-3 or TRBV12-4 combines with J gene TRBJ1-6, with D maybe TRBD1 (5 bases). This CDR3 spans 15 amino acids. Trimming removed 5 bases at V and 8 bases at J, with 16 bases between. The CDR3 region has the DNA TGTGCCAGCAGTCCCGGGACGGGAAGATATTCACCCCTCCACCTT. It is translated as CASSPGTGRYSPLHL.

A few counts support this clonotype. The rearrangement links TRBV5-1 to TRBJ2-1; 16 nucleotides match TRBD2. V lost 4 bases and J lost 8; bases outside the gene matches: 9. CDR3 length: 17 residues. The germline gives CDR1 SGHRS, CDR2 YFSETQ. CDR3 loop: CASSIGTSGRAIDEQFF. The CDR3 coding sequence is TGCGCCAGCAGCATCGGGACTAGCGGGAGGGCTATCGATGAGCAGTTCTTC.

The V gene is TRBV12-3 or TRBV12-4, the J gene TRBJ1-2; 9 nucleotides match TRBD1. This CDR3 is built from 15 residues. V lost 2 bases, J lost 1 base, and 2 bases stayed unmatched. CDR3 residues: CASSLRTGDNYGYTF. Written as DNA, the CDR3 is TGTGCCAGCAGTTTAAGGACAGGGGATAACTATGGCTACACCTTC.

The chain recombines TRBV7-2 with TRBJ1-4, with a weak D call TRBD1 (5 bases). CDR3 length: 14 amino acids. Germline V gene data show CDR1 as SGHTA and CDR2 as FQGNSA. Trimming stripped 4 bases from V and 4 bases from J, with 10 bases between. In DNA, the CDR3 is TGTGCCAGCAGCTCGAGGGGCGTTAATGAAAAACTGTTTTTT. Residues: CASSSRGVNEKLFF.

As regards this clonotype: A read error may produce the germline difference seen at one junction end. V is TRBV7-3 and J is TRBJ2-3, with 11 bases fitting TRBD2. The CDR3 consists of 15 residues. CDR1 and CDR2 (germline): SGHTA, FQGTGA. CDR3: CAISLTSGSTDTQYF. The DNA of the CDR3 is TGTGCCATCAGCTTAACTAGCGGGAGTACAGATACGCAGTATTTT.

The gene calls are TRBV29-1 and TRBJ2-7, with D perhaps TRBD1 (5 bases). CDR1 is SQVTM and CDR2 is ANQGSEA in the germline V gene. V was shortened by 3 bases and J by 5 bases, with 11 bases between the two germline ends. The CDR3 spans 12 residues. The CDR3 region is CSVEQGANEQYF. The CDR3 DNA follows: TGCAGCGTTGAGCAGGGTGCGAACGAGCAGTACTTC.

This sequence joins TRBV6-2 or TRBV6-3 and TRBJ1-2; D not certain. The germline CDR1 and CDR2 sequences are MNHEY and SVGEGT. This CDR3 is 14 amino acids long. V lost 0 bases, J lost 4 bases, and 9 bases lay in between. The CDR3 DNA is TGTGCCAGCAGTTACTCCGATCGGATCTATGGCTACACCTTC. Amino acid sequence: CASSYSDRIYGYTF.

This clonotype turned up a few times. The chain employs TRBV20-1 and TRBJ2-3; no reliable D call. The V and J ends lost 6 bases and 1 base respectively, with 14 bases between them. CDR3 length: 14 residues. CDR1 is DFQATT and CDR2 is SNEGSKA in the germline V gene (reference sequence). CDR3 sequence reads: CSANQAQGTDTQYF. Here the CDR3 DNA reads TGCAGTGCAAATCAAGCCCAGGGCACAGATACGCAGTATTTT.

This sequence joins TRBV29-1 and TRBJ2-3; D call uncertain. V dropped 4 bases and J dropped 1 base, with 6 bases sitting between them. The length of the CDR3 is 12 residues. The V gene's germline CDR1 is SQVTM and CDR2 ANQGSEA. The CDR3 DNA sequence: TGCAGCGTTGTTGTGGGCACAGATACGCAGTATTTT. This codes for CSVVVGTDTQYF.

CDR3 bases: TGTGCCAGCAGTTTCAGGGGACTAGGAGCTTTCTTT. It yields the protein CASSFRGLGAFF. The rearrangement joins TRBV28 to TRBJ1-1; weak D call: TRBD1 (6 bases). The germline V gene encodes CDR1 MDHEN and CDR2 SYDVKM. The V end lost 3 bases, the J end lost 10 bases, and 12 bases lay between the germline ends. The CDR3 contains 12 residues.

In this sample, this clonotype turned up a few times. The chain has TRBV15 and TRBJ1-2; 7 nucleotides match TRBD1. Per germline, CDR1 LNHNV and CDR2 YYDKDF (reference sequence). The CDR3 covers 14 residues. After removal of 2 bases from V and 4 bases from J, the junction contained 4 bases not matched to a gene. CDR3 in amino acids: CATSRKRDSYGYTF. CDR3 nucleotide sequence: TGTGCCACCAGCAGAAAACGGGACAGCTATGGCTACACCTTC.

This clonotype was counted a few times. The V gene is TRBV7-2, the J gene TRBJ2-7, with unresolved D. Germline V gives CDR1 SGHTA, CDR2 FQGNSA. V gave up 1 base and J gave up 6 bases, with 10 bases separating them. CDR3 length equals 13 residues. The CDR3 here is CASSLDWVREQYF. CDR3 nucleotides: TGTGCCAGCAGCTTAGATTGGGTTCGCGAGCAGTACTTC. Full variable domain (rest looked up from reference TRBV7-2 and TRBJ2-7): GAGVSQSPSNKVTEKGKDVELRCDPISGHTALYWYRQSLGQGLEFLIYFQGNSAPDKSGLPSDRFSAERTGGSVSTLTIQRTQQEDSAVYLCASSLDWVREQYFGPGTRLTVT.

This rearrangement joins TRBV12-3 or TRBV12-4 to TRBJ2-1; D uncertain. The CDR3 is 13 amino acids. V dropped 4 bases and J dropped 5 bases, with 9 bases sitting between them. This CDR3 reads CASSSSSHNEQFF. The CDR3 DNA follows: TGTGCCAGCAGTTCCTCCTCGCACAATGAGCAGTTCTTC.

The chain couples TRBV7-6 to TRBJ2-1; unclear D gene. Germline V gene lookup returns CDR1 SGHVS and CDR2 FNYEAQ. V was pared by 5 bases and J by 7 bases, with 9 bases between. The CDR3 consists of 12 residues. CDR3 residues: CASSRIGNEQFF. In DNA, the CDR3 is TGTGCCAGCAGCCGTATAGGAAATGAGCAGTTCTTC.

The rearrangement uses TRBV18 and TRBJ2-7, with D possibly being TRBD1 (5 bases). The CDR3 runs to 14 residues. Per the germline V gene, CDR1 is KGHSH and CDR2 is LQKENI. Trimming stripped 2 bases from V and 5 bases from J, with 13 bases between. The CDR3, as DNA: TGTGCCAGCTCACCAGGTCAGGGTAACCACGAGCAGTACTTC. Protein sequence: CASSPGQGNHEQYF.